The next 30 T cell receptor beta chains were all read from a single sample in a study of response to subunit inactivated influenza vaccine. TCRdb independently ran MiXCR on the RT-PCR reads; one entry per CDR3 protein. Of 500,000 to 600,000 distinct CDR3 sequences in the sample, approximately 11% were seen once. This sample was shared with a second study, whose subject was T cells expressing NK-cell markers. Turning to that study: The cDNA for TCR beta came from 5'RACE template switching with UMIs.

The sample here was PBMCs from blood, taken on the day of vaccination. These TCRs come from a man between 50 and 59 years old who received an inactivated influenza vaccine.

This rearrangement joins TRBV11-3 to TRBJ2-2; no clear D. CDR1 is SGHNT, CDR2 YENEEA, per germline. This CDR3 contains 16 residues. V gave up 1 base and J gave up 7 bases, with 16 bases separating them. The DNA for the CDR3 is TGTGCCAGCAGCTTAGGTTTGTCCAGCAGCGACGGGGAGCTGTTTTTT. Translation gives CASSLGLSSSDGELFF.

This chain joins TRBV5-1 and TRBJ2-7; TRBD2 is a possible D gene (5 bases). Germline loops: CDR1 SGHRS, CDR2 YFSETQ. The ends were cut back, 6 bases at V and 3 bases at J, with 16 bases in the middle. This CDR3 region has 14 residues. The CDR3 loop reads CASKKSGTNYEQYF. CDR3 DNA: TGCGCCAGCAAGAAAAGCGGCACCAACTACGAGCAGTACTTC.

The V call is TRBV5-1, the J call TRBJ1-2; perhaps TRBD1 as D (5 bases). CDR3 length: 15 residues. The V gene lost 0 bases and the J gene lost 0 bases, with 9 bases spanning the gap. In germline, CDR1 is SGHRS, CDR2 YFSETQ. For the CDR3, the DNA is TGCGCCAGCAGCTTGGGAGGGACCTCTAACTATGGCTACACCTTC. It yields the protein CASSLGGTSNYGYTF.

In this sample, this clonotype turned up a few times. The V call is TRBV9, the J call TRBJ2-2; 10 bases match TRBD1. V dropped 0 bases and J dropped 6; count of bases not matched to a gene: 8. The CDR3 runs 17 residues. Germline V lookup: CDR1 SGDLS, CDR2 YYNGEE. CDR3 sequence: CASSVGPGTGVSGELFF. In DNA, the CDR3 is TGTGCCAGCAGCGTAGGGCCCGGGACAGGGGTATCCGGGGAGCTGTTTTTT.

This clonotype was observed many times. This rearrangement joins TRBV5-1 to TRBJ2-2; D not certain. The CDR3 runs to 16 residues. Trimming left V 4 bases short and J 2 bases short, with 15 bases between. The germline V gene encodes CDR1 SGHRS and CDR2 YFSETQ. The CDR3 protein is CASSPAHLLNTGELFF. CDR3 bases: TGCGCCAGCAGCCCGGCTCACCTCTTAAACACCGGGGAGCTGTTTTTT.

This clonotype has ten or more counts. The V call is TRBV7-6, the J call TRBJ2-2; D is uncertain. CDR3 length: 15 residues. Germline V gene lookup returns CDR1 SGHVS and CDR2 FNYEAQ. Trimming cost V 1 base and J 0 bases, with 6 bases left between them. CDR3 DNA sequence: TGTGCCAGCAGCTTAGGCCCATCGAACACCGGGGAGCTGTTTTTT. This translates into CASSLGPSNTGELFF.

V usage is TRBV6-1 and J usage is TRBJ2-3; tentatively, D is TRBD1 (5 bases). Germline CDR1 MNHNS, CDR2 SASEGT. Between the trimmed V and J ends, which lost 6 bases and 2 bases, there was a span of 15 bases. This CDR3 has 15 residues. The CDR3 loop reads CASSPGWAATDTQYF. The CDR3 nucleotides are TGTGCCAGCAGCCCAGGGTGGGCGGCCACAGATACGCAGTATTTT.

J is TRBJ1-6 and V is TRBV6-1; D call uncertain. V lost 6 bases and J lost 5, with 8 bases in between. There are 13 residues in the CDR3. Germline V CDR1 and CDR2: MNHNS, SASEGT. The CDR3 here is CASRIGDNSPLHF. CDR3 coding DNA: TGTGCCAGCAGAATCGGAGATAATTCACCCCTCCACTTT.

This clonotype turned up a few times. This chain connects TRBV7-2 to TRBJ2-7, with D possibly matching TRBD2 (6 bases). There are 14 residues in the CDR3. Germline V gives CDR1 SGHTA, CDR2 FQGNSA. Trimming stripped 1 base from V and 5 bases from J, with 12 bases between. The CDR3 DNA reads TGTGCCAGCAGCTTAGTCGGGAGCGTCCACGAGCAGTACTTC. Protein product: CASSLVGSVHEQYF.

V gene TRBV14 combines with J gene TRBJ2-7; D may be TRBD1 (5 bases). The CDR3 runs 15 residues. Trimming took off 5 bases at V and 2 bases at J, with 16 bases between the two ends. Germline-derived CDR1 and CDR2 are SGHDN and FVKESK. CDR3 nucleotides: TGTGCCAGCAGCACCACAGGTAAACGGGCCTACGAGCAGTACTTC. Its protein is CASSTTGKRAYEQYF.

The table lists this clonotype with a few counts. This chain joins TRBV9 and TRBJ1-6, with D tentatively TRBD1 (6 bases). CDR3 length: 15 residues. Looked up from germline, CDR1 is SGDLS and CDR2 is YYNGEE. V was clipped by 3 bases and J by 4 bases, with 11 bases between them. The CDR3 sequence: CASSALQGYNSPLHF. CDR3 nucleotides: TGTGCCAGCAGCGCTCTACAGGGTTATAATTCACCCCTCCACTTT. The full variable domain, with the rest looked up from reference TRBV9 and TRBJ1-6, is DSGVTQTPKHLITATGQRVTLRCSPRSGDLSVYWYQQSLDQGLQFLIQYYNGEERAKGNILERFSAQQFPDLHSELNLSSLELGDSALYFCASSALQGYNSPLHFGNGTRLTVT.

J is TRBJ2-2 and V is TRBV12-3 or TRBV12-4, with TRBD1 identical over 8 bases. This CDR3 has 17 amino acids. The J segment lost 4 bases and the V segment lost 3 bases, leaving 10 bases of the junction unmatched. The CDR3 region has the DNA TGTGCCAGCAGTTTCGGACAGGGTTTTTTCGGCACCGGGGAGCTGTTTTTT. Protein product: CASSFGQGFFGTGELFF.

This clonotype has only a few counts. The chain employs TRBV9 and TRBJ2-5; 8 bases match TRBD2. V shed 0 bases, J shed 5 bases, and the junction held 3 bases outside the gene matches. Germline V CDR1 and CDR2: SGDLS, YYNGEE. The CDR3 consists of 14 residues. CDR3 protein: CASSVVPGGETQYF. The CDR3 nucleotides are TGTGCCAGCAGCGTAGTTCCGGGGGGGGAGACCCAGTACTTC.

This clonotype occurred a few times. The gene calls are TRBV12-3 or TRBV12-4 and TRBJ2-2; TRBD2 agrees at 14 bases. With 8 bases clipped from V and 2 bases from J, the junction kept 4 bases outside the gene matches. The CDR3 spans 16 residues. The CDR3 nucleotides read TGTGCCAGCGGGGGACTAGCGGGAGCAAACACCGGGGAGCTGTTTTTT. It yields the protein CASGGLAGANTGELFF.

Many counts were recorded for this clonotype. In DNA, the CDR3 is TGTGCCAGCACGTTCGGCCTGAACACTGAAGCTTTCTTT. It codes for CASTFGLNTEAFF. The chain combines TRBV12-3 or TRBV12-4 with TRBJ1-1; D not resolved. There are 13 residues in the CDR3. Deletions cut 7 bases from V and 0 bases from J, with 9 bases between.

The table lists this clonotype with a few counts. The V and J genes are TRBV7-2 and TRBJ2-1; D is unclear. The CDR3 sequence is 14 residues long. Germline CDR1 SGHTA, CDR2 FQGNSA. Trimming took 3 bases from V and 1 from J, leaving 7 bases between them. The CDR3 DNA follows: TGTGCCAGCAGCTTTGCACAGTCCTACAATGAGCAGTTCTTC. Protein: CASSFAQSYNEQFF.

V gene TRBV5-1 combines with J gene TRBJ2-5; TRBD1 matches 8 bases. Unmatched junction bases numbered 6, after V lost 4 bases and J lost 1 base. CDR1 and CDR2 (germline): SGHRS, YFSETQ. This CDR3 comprises 15 residues. The CDR3 DNA reads as TGCGCCAGCAGCCCGGGACAGGTGGGCCAAGAGACCCAGTACTTC. Translating gives CASSPGQVGQETQYF.

This clonotype was seen repeatedly, ten times or more. The V call is TRBV5-1, the J call TRBJ1-2, with 8 positions matching TRBD1. Germline V lookup: CDR1 SGHRS, CDR2 YFSETQ. J gave up 7 bases and V 3 bases, and 2 bases lay outside the gene matches. The CDR3 extends over 12 amino acids. The CDR3 region is CASSSGQGGYTF. CDR3 coding DNA: TGCGCCAGCAGCTCTGGACAGGGTGGCTACACCTTC.

This chain joins TRBV6-2 or TRBV6-3 and TRBJ2-7; 8 bases map to TRBD1. The CDR3 runs 14 residues. The germline gives CDR1 MNHEY, CDR2 SVGEGT. V was clipped by 6 bases and J by 3 bases; unmatched bases: 7. The CDR3 region is CASRPRGQVYEQYF. CDR3 DNA sequence: TGTGCCAGCAGACCCAGGGGGCAGGTCTACGAGCAGTACTTC.

This clonotype was seen more than once but under ten times. The J gene is TRBJ2-1, the V gene TRBV6-5, with D tentatively TRBD2 (6 bases). CDR1 MNHEY and CDR2 SVGAGI come from the germline V gene. CDR3 length: 16 amino acids. The ends were cut back, 2 bases at V and 3 bases at J, with 14 bases in the middle. CDR3 sequence (DNA): TGTGCCAGCAGTTACGGAGGGCTGCAATACTACAATGAGCAGTTCTTC. Translated, it gives CASSYGGLQYYNEQFF.

This clonotype was recorded a few times. This chain uses TRBV4-1 with TRBJ2-1; D might be TRBD1 or TRBD2, each matching 5 bases. V was cut by 4 bases and J by 1 base, with 17 bases left in between. The CDR3 has 17 residues. CDR1 and CDR2 from the germline V gene are MGHRA and YSYEKL. CDR3 in amino acids: CASSPAPGKRSYNEQFF. CDR3 bases: TGCGCCAGCAGCCCAGCCCCAGGGAAGCGGTCCTACAATGAGCAGTTCTTC.

This clonotype was detected only a few times. The V and J genes are TRBV24-1 and TRBJ2-1; the D gene is possibly TRBD2 (6 bases). The V end lost 0 bases, the J end lost 9 bases, and 14 bases lay between the germline ends. The germline gives CDR1 KGHDR, CDR2 SFDVKD. This CDR3 has 15 amino acids. CDR3 bases: TGTGCCACCAGTGATTTGGGACTAAGGCGCGGTGAGCAGTTCTTC. Its translation is CATSDLGLRRGEQFF.

V usage is TRBV7-9 and J usage is TRBJ1-5, with a possible D match to TRBD1 (5 bases). V lost 1 base and J lost 10, with 11 bases in between. Per germline, CDR1 SEHNR and CDR2 FQNEAQ (reference sequence). The CDR3 runs to 13 residues. The DNA for the CDR3 is TGTGCCAGCAGCTTAGGGCGGGGCCAACCCCAGCATTTT. Its protein is CASSLGRGQPQHF.

This clonotype was detected many times. Its ends do not fully match the called genes, so a read error is possible. The rearrangement joins TRBV5-1 to TRBJ1-4; no firm D call. The CDR3 is 14 amino acids. Germline V gene sequence: CDR1 SGHRS, CDR2 YFSETQ. CDR3 DNA sequence: TGCGCCAGCAGCTTGCGGTCGGGGAATGAAAACCTGTTTTTT. This sequence encodes CASSLRSGNENLFF.

This chain joins TRBV29-1 and TRBJ2-7; 13 positions match TRBD2. The CDR3 has 14 residues. Germline-derived CDR1 and CDR2 are SQVTM and ANQGSEA. Losses at the gene ends were 6 bases for V and 3 bases for J; bases not matched to a gene: 5. The CDR3: CSVWTSGSNYEQYF. In DNA, the CDR3 is TGCAGCGTGTGGACTAGCGGGAGTAACTACGAGCAGTACTTC.

This clonotype was seen ten or more times. Here the CDR3 DNA reads TGTGCCAGCAGCTTGGCTTTGGGTGAGCAGTACTTC. This gives the protein CASSLALGEQYF. The chain is built from TRBV5-6 and TRBJ2-7; D unclear. V gave up 0 bases and J gave up 7 bases, with 8 bases separating them. The CDR3 sequence is 12 residues long. Germline V gene data show CDR1 as SGHDT and CDR2 as YYEEEE. Using reference TRBV5-6 and TRBJ2-7 for the parts outside the CDR3, the full variable domain is DAGVTQSPTHLIKTRGQQVTLRCSPKSGHDTVSWYQQALGQGPQFIFQYYEEEERQRGNFPDRFSGHQFPNYSSELNVNALLLGDSALYLCASSLALGEQYFGPGTRLTVT.

This clonotype was counted between two and nine times. The chain uses TRBV11-3 and TRBJ2-3, with TRBD1 matching 7 bases. The CDR3 has 14 residues. With 5 bases clipped from V and 5 bases from J, the junction kept 7 bases outside the gene matches. CDR1 is SGHNT and CDR2 is YENEEA in the germline V gene. The CDR3 DNA sequence: TGTGCCAGCAGCCCAGACAGGGTCAGAGATACGCAGTATTTT. Translation: CASSPDRVRDTQYF. Full variable domain (outside the CDR3, taken from reference TRBV11-3 and TRBJ2-3): EAGVVQSPRYKIIEKKQPVAFWCNPISGHNTLYWYLQNLGQGPELLIRYENEEAVDDSQLPKDRFSAERLKGVDSTLKIQPAELGDSAVYLCASSPDRVRDTQYFGPGTRLTVL.

This clonotype has only a few counts. The chain links TRBV21-1 to TRBJ2-2; the D segment call TRBD1 is taken from the table without a DNA check. TRBV21-1 counts as a pseudogene. The CDR3 extends over 17 amino acids. In DNA form, the CDR3 reads TGTGCCAGCAGCAATGCTTTCGGGGGGAAGAACACCGGGGAGCTGTTTTTT. Protein product: CASSNAFGGKNTGELFF.

This clonotype was seen a handful of times. V gene TRBV10-3 combines with J gene TRBJ2-7; D uncertain. V shed 0 bases and J shed 7 bases, with 7 bases lying between them. The CDR3 has 12 residues. The germline V gene encodes CDR1 ENHRY and CDR2 SYGVKD. The CDR3 sequence is CAISESPEEQYF. The CDR3 nucleotides are TGTGCCATCAGTGAGTCCCCTGAAGAGCAGTACTTC.

A few counts support this clonotype. CDR3 in amino acids: CASSPNSPNEQFF. The CDR3 DNA reads as TGTGCCAGCTCACCGAATAGCCCCAATGAGCAGTTCTTC. The rearrangement uses TRBV18 and TRBJ2-1; no clear D. CDR1 and CDR2 from the germline V gene are KGHSH and LQKENI. The CDR3 length is 13 residues. V shed 3 bases and J shed 6 bases, with 9 bases lying between them.